This T cell receptor (beta chain) stems from a study of cytomegalovirus exposure and HLA in healthy donors. J was trimmed by 4 bases and V by 5 bases; bases with no gene match: 6. The CDR3 contains 15 residues. Germline assignment: CDR1 MNHNY and CDR2 SVGAGI (reference sequence). Profiled with immunoSEQ multiplex PCR; TCRdb holds only in-frame clones, not every one. Of about 120,000 clones listed, over 75% are singletons. The chain couples TRBV6-6 to TRBJ1-1; 11 bases align to TRBD1. Input material: PBMCs. The TCR sequence derives from a woman aged 25-40 years in good health and CMV-seronegative. The CDR3 DNA sequence: TGTGCCAGCAGTCCGGACAGGGGGCAGGGCACTGAAGCTTTCTTT. Its protein product is CASSPDRGQGTEAFF.